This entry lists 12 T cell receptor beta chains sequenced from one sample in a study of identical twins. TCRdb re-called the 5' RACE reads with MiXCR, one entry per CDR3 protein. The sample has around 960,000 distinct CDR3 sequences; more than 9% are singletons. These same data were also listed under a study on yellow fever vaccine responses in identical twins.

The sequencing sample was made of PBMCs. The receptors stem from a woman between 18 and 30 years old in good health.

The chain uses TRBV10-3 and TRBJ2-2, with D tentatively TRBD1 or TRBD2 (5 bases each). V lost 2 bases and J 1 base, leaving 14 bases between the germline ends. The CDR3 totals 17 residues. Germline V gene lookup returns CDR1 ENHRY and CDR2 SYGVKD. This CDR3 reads CAISERAGTMNTGELFF. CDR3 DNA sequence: TGTGCCATCAGTGAGAGAGCCGGGACCATGAACACCGGGGAGCTGTTTTTT.

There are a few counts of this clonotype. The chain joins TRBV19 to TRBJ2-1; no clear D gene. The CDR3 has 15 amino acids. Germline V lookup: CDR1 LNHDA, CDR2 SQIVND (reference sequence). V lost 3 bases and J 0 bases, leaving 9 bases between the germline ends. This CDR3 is CASSMGIPSYNEQFF. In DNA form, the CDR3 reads TGTGCCAGTAGTATGGGCATCCCCTCCTACAATGAGCAGTTCTTC.

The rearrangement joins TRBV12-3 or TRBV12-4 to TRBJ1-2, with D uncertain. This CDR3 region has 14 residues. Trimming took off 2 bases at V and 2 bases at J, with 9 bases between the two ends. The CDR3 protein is CASSLSVPNYGYTF. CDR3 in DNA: TGTGCCAGCAGTTTATCGGTTCCAAACTATGGCTACACCTTC.

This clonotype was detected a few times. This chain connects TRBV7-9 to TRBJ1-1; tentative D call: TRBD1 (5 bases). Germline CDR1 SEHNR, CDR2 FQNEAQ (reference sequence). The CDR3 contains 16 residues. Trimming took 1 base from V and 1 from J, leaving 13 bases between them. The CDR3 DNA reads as TGTGCCAGCAGCTTAGGTCAGGGCGGGTCGAACACTGAAGCTTTCTTT. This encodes CASSLGQGGSNTEAFF.

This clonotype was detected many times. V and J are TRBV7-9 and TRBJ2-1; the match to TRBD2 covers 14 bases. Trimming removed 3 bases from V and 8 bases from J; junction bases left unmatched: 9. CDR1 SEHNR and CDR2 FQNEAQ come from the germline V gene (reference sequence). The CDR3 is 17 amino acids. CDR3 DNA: TGTGCCAGCAGCTTCCGGACTAGCGGGAGGAAAGCGGATGAGCAGTTCTTC. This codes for CASSFRTSGRKADEQFF.

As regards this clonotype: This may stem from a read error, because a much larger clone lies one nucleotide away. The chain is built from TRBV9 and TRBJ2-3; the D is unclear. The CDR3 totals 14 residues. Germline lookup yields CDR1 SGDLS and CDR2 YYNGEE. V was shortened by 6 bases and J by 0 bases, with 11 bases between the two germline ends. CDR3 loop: CASTAASSTDTQYF. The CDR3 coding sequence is TGTGCCAGCACCGCAGCCTCTAGCACAGATACGCAGTATTTT.

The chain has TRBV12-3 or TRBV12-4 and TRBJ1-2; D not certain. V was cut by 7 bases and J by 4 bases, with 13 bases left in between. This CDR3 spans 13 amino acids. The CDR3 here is CASTLRETYGYTF. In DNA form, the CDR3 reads TGTGCCAGCACCCTGCGGGAAACCTATGGCTACACCTTC.

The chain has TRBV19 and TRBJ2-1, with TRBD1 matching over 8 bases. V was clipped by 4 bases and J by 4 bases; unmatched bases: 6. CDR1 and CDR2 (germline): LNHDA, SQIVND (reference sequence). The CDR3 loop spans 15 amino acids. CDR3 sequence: CASSTDRAGYNEQFF. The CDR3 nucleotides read TGTGCCAGTAGTACGGACAGGGCAGGGTACAATGAGCAGTTCTTC.

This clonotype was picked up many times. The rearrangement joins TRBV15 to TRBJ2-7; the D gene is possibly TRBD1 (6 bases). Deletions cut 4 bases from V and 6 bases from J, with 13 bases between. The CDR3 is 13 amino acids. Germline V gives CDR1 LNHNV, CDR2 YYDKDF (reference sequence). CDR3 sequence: CATSTTGFREQYF. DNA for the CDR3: TGTGCCACCAGCACTACAGGGTTCCGCGAGCAGTACTTC.

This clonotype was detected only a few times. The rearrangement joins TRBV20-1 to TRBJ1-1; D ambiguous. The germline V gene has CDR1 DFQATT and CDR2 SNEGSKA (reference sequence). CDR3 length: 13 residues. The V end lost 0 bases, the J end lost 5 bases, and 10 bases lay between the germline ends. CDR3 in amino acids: CSARELGKTEAFF. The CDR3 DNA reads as TGCAGTGCTAGAGAGTTAGGGAAAACTGAAGCTTTCTTT.

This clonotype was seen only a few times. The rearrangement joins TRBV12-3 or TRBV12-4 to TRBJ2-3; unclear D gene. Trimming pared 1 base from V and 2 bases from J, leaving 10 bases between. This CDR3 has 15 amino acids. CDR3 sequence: CASSLESYYTDTQYF. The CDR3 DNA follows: TGTGCCAGCAGTTTAGAAAGCTACTACACAGATACGCAGTATTTT.

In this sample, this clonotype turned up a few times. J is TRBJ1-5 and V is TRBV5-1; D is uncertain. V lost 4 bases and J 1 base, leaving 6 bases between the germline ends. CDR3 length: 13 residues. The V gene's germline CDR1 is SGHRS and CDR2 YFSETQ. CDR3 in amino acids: CASSAESNQPQHF. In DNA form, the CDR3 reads TGCGCCAGCAGCGCGGAAAGCAATCAGCCCCAGCATTTT.